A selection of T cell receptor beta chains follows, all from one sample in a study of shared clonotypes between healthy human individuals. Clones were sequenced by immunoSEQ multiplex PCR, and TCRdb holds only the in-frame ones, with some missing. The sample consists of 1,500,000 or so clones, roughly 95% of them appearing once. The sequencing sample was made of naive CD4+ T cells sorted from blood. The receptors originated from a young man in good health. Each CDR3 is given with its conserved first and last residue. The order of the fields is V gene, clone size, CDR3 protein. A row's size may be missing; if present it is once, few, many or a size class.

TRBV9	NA	CASSVQVETRGPNYGYTF
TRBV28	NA	CASSFGPGTGELFF
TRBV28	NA	CASSFRGKGEGYTF
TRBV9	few	CASSVGIDTEAFF
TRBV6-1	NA	CASSEALGGYYEQYF
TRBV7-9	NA	CASSLVSSYGYTF
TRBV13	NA	CASSLEGLAGLTDTQYF
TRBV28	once	CASGRLDTGELFF
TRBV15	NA	CATSGLAGRGDTQYF
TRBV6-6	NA	CASSLGGGEQYF
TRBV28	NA	CASRDSIKAITF